One sample yielded the 27 T cell receptor beta chains listed below, sequenced in a study of T cell clusters in autoimmune cytopenias. TRB amplification used approximately 250 ng of peripheral blood genomic DNA. Multiplex touch-down PCR amplified TRB using TRB-A and TRB-B pools in one tube. TCRdb reprocessed the multiplex PCR reads and stores each CDR3 protein as one record, lacking DNA. In total, the table holds 2,500 to 3,500 distinct CDR3 sequences. The source material was peripheral blood. The origin of the receptors is a human donor with an autoimmune cytopenia or autoimmune hepatitis (not recorded which).

This rearrangement joins TRBV27 to TRBJ2-7; no DNA is available, so the TRBD1 call from TCRdb remains unchecked. CDR1 and CDR2 (germline): MNHEY, SMNVEV (reference sequence). This CDR3 has 13 amino acids. CDR3 loop: CASSLGRGYEQYF.

The chain has TRBV19 and TRBJ2-2; TCRdb outputs TRBD1, but without DNA this stays unchecked. Looked up from germline, CDR1 is LNHDA and CDR2 is SQIVND (reference sequence). The CDR3 totals 16 residues. This CDR3 reads CASDSQGESGTGELFF.

V is TRBV14 and J is TRBJ2-7. Per germline, CDR1 SGHDN and CDR2 FVKESK. The CDR3 covers 16 residues. CDR3: CASSHGVERPFYEQYF.

Frequency places this clonotype as medium-sized. The V call is TRBV5-4, the J call TRBJ2-7; without DNA, the TCRdb call of TRBD1 cannot be checked. From germline, CDR1 is SGHNT and CDR2 YYREEE (reference sequence). The CDR3 is 14 residues long. The chain's CDR3 is CASSPGRGAYEQYF.

Judged by frequency, this clonotype is medium-sized. V is TRBV27 and J is TRBJ2-5; the TCRdb D gene call, TRBD2, has no DNA to confirm it. CDR3 length equals 15 residues. In germline, CDR1 is MNHEY, CDR2 SMNVEV (reference sequence). The CDR3 reads CASSPGLAESGTQYF.

V and J are TRBV28 and TRBJ2-5. Germline CDR1 reads MDHEN; CDR2 reads SYDVKM. CDR3 length: 14 residues. The CDR3 sequence: CASSLWGNQETQYF.

This clonotype is called medium-sized (0.01 to 0.1%) based on its frequency. The CDR3 here is CASSTTRGPSEQYF. The chain has TRBV19 and TRBJ2-7; TCRdb gives TRBD2 as the D gene, but with no DNA this cannot be confirmed. Germline V lookup: CDR1 LNHDA, CDR2 SQIVND (reference sequence). This CDR3 is 14 amino acids long.

Considering frequency, this clonotype is medium-sized. The chain carries TRBV27 and TRBJ2-7; TCRdb indicates TRBD2, and absent DNA this call remains unverified. The CDR3 has 15 amino acids. The germline V gene has CDR1 MNHEY and CDR2 SMNVEV (reference sequence). CDR3 loop: CASSWTEGIAYEQYF.

This clonotype is medium-sized by frequency. The rearrangement joins TRBV30 to TRBJ2-3; absent DNA, TCRdb's TRBD1 call cannot be checked. CDR1 GTSNPN and CDR2 SVGIG come from the germline V gene (reference sequence). This CDR3 contains 14 residues. CDR3 sequence: CAWGGTGGTDTQYF.

By frequency, this clonotype is medium-sized (0.01 to 0.1%). The chain uses TRBV6-5 and TRBJ1-1; TCRdb's assignment of TRBD1 cannot be checked, as there is no DNA. The CDR3 has 15 amino acids. Germline CDR1 MNHEY, CDR2 SVGAGI. The CDR3 is CASSHRDVGRAEAFF.

This clonotype is labeled medium-sized based on frequency. This chain uses TRBV5-4 with TRBJ2-1; the TRBD1 assignment by TCRdb is unverifiable without DNA. This CDR3 spans 15 amino acids. From germline, CDR1 is SGHNT and CDR2 YYREEE (reference sequence). The CDR3 loop reads CASSLVEGHYNEQFF.

Measured by frequency, this clonotype is medium-sized. The chain recombines TRBV15 with TRBJ2-3; lacking DNA, the TRBD1 call made by TCRdb goes unchecked. The germline V gene has CDR1 LNHNV and CDR2 YYDKDF (reference sequence). This CDR3 is built from 14 residues. The CDR3 here is CATSLGHILDTQYF.

This clonotype is identified as medium-sized from frequency. The chain has TRBV19 and TRBJ2-1; the TCRdb D gene call, TRBD2, has no DNA to confirm it. This CDR3 is 14 amino acids long. Germline assignment: CDR1 LNHDA and CDR2 SQIVND (reference sequence). CDR3 loop: CASSIRTPWDEQFF.

This clonotype is classed as medium-sized by frequency. V is TRBV27 and J is TRBJ2-5. The CDR3 extends over 11 amino acids. The germline V gene encodes CDR1 MNHEY and CDR2 SMNVEV (reference sequence). CDR3 amino acids: CASSLGETQYF.

This clonotype is medium-sized by frequency. The chain uses TRBV5-6 and TRBJ1-6. CDR1 and CDR2 (germline): SGHDT, YYEEEE. This CDR3 contains 16 residues. The CDR3 loop is CASSWGGRDYNSPLHF.

In terms of frequency, this clonotype is medium-sized. The chain combines TRBV15 with TRBJ2-3; the D gene TCRdb calls, TRBD1, cannot be checked with no DNA. Germline lookup yields CDR1 LNHNV and CDR2 YYDKDF (reference sequence). The CDR3 is 16 amino acids. The CDR3 reads CATSRDLQGGTDTQYF.

The CDR3 sequence: CASSLVDRGTEAFF. The J gene is TRBJ1-1, the V gene TRBV5-6; TCRdb returns TRBD1, unconfirmable since there is no DNA. CDR3 size: 14 residues. The germline V gene has CDR1 SGHDT and CDR2 YYEEEE.

This clonotype counts as medium-sized by frequency. This sequence joins TRBV19 and TRBJ2-1. The CDR3 extends over 14 amino acids. Germline-derived CDR1 and CDR2 are LNHDA and SQIVND (reference sequence). The CDR3 spells CASSIPQSYNEQFF.

This clonotype registers large (0.1 to 1%) by frequency. CDR3 sequence: CSVEEFLRGTDDTDTQYF. The J gene is TRBJ2-3, the V gene TRBV29-1; TCRdb designates TRBD1, a call that cannot be tested without DNA. Germline CDR1 reads SQVTM; CDR2 reads ANQGSEA. The CDR3 totals 18 residues.

This clonotype shows up as medium-sized by frequency. V usage is TRBV27 and J usage is TRBJ2-7; lacking DNA, the TRBD2 call made by TCRdb goes unchecked. The CDR3 extends over 13 amino acids. CDR1 MNHEY and CDR2 SMNVEV come from the germline V gene (reference sequence). CDR3 residues: CASSPRGLYEQYF.

Its frequency marks this clonotype as medium-sized. This chain connects TRBV6-4 to TRBJ2-2; the TCRdb call, TRBD1, lacks DNA for checking. The CDR3 has 17 amino acids. From germline, CDR1 is MRHNA and CDR2 SNTAGT. CDR3 sequence reads: CASSDSRQGAHTGELFF.

The V and J genes are TRBV6-2 or TRBV6-3 and TRBJ2-7; no DNA is available, so the TRBD1 call from TCRdb remains unchecked. Germline V CDR1 and CDR2: MNHEY, SVGEGT. The CDR3 is 16 residues long. CDR3 sequence: CASRSPSGQGTYEQYF.

The CDR3 loop is CAISETATAGTEAFF. J is TRBJ1-1 and V is TRBV10-3. The V gene's germline CDR1 is ENHRY and CDR2 SYGVKD. The CDR3 runs 15 residues.

This clonotype is called medium-sized (0.01 to 0.1%) based on its frequency. The chain carries TRBV12-3 or TRBV12-4 and TRBJ2-1. This CDR3 has 14 amino acids. CDR3 residues: CASSLSETYNEQFF.

The chain links TRBV12-3 or TRBV12-4 to TRBJ2-1; the TRBD2 assignment by TCRdb is unverifiable without DNA. The CDR3 totals 17 residues. The CDR3 here is CASSPRAGGRSYNEQFF.

This clonotype is classed as medium-sized (0.01 to 0.1%) by frequency. This rearrangement joins TRBV6-5 to TRBJ2-1; the D call from TCRdb, TRBD2, cannot be confirmed without DNA. The CDR3 is 13 residues long. CDR1 and CDR2 from the germline V gene are MNHEY and SVGAGI. CDR3 region: CASSYLGLGEQFF.

V is TRBV19 and J is TRBJ2-1; TCRdb returns TRBD2, unconfirmable since there is no DNA. This CDR3 has 15 residues. The germline CDR1 and CDR2 sequences are LNHDA and SQIVND (reference sequence). CDR3 in amino acids: CASSILGGDYNEQFF.